The clone carrying this TCR beta chain was recorded a few times. Its antigen is still unknown. This entry comes from a study of identical twins. General observations from the study: Twin pairs' shared out-of-frame alpha sequences were enriched in low generation probability.

TCRdb used MiXCR to reprocess the 5' RACE reads, holding one entry per CDR3 protein. The profile shows about 430,000 distinct CDR3 sequences, about a fifth of them singletons. CDR1 is DFQATT and CDR2 is SNEGSKA in the germline V gene (reference sequence). The CDR3 is 15 residues long. The trim removed 5 bases at V and 4 bases at J, leaving 13 bases unmatched. The chain uses TRBV20-1 and TRBJ2-7; 8 bases line up with TRBD2. The sequenced sample was naive T cells sorted from blood. The origin of this receptor is a man between 50 and 59 years old in good health. CDR3 in amino acids: CSAPPLGGLDYEQYF. CDR3 coding DNA: TGCAGTGCTCCCCCTTTAGGGGGACTAGATTACGAGCAGTACTTC.